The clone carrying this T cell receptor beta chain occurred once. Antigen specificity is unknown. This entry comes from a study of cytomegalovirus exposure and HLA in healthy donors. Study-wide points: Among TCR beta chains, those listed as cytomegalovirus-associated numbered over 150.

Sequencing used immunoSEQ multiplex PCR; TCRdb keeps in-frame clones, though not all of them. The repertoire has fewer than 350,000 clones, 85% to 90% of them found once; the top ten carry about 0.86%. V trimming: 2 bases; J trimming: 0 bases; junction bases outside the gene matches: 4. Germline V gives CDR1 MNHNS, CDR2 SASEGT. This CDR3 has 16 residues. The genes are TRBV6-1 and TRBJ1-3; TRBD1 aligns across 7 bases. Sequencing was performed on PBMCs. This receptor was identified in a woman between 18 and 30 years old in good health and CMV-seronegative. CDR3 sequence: CASSERDRVSGNTIYF. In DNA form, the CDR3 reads TGTGCCAGCAGTGAACGGGACAGAGTCTCTGGAAACACCATATATTTT.